The rows below give T cell receptor beta chains drawn from one sample of a study of blood T cell repertoires in COVID-19. Repertoires were generated with immunoSEQ multiplex PCR, while TCRdb's copy carries only in-frame clones and drops some. Found here are a few hundred thousand clones, roughly 87% of them singletons; the top ten hold 1%. The sample comprised peripheral blood. The receptors shown here come from a man between 45 and 60 years old with active or convalescent COVID-19. The CDR3 runs from the conserved cysteine through the conserved F or W. D genes are given only for firm matches. Only part of the rows carry a size: once, few, many, or a class if the clone is expanded.

size	V	J	D	DNA	CDR3
-	TRBV18	TRBJ2-2	TRBD1	TGTGCCAGCTCACTGCCGGGACAGGCTAACACCGGGGAGCTGTTTTTT	CASSLPGQANTGELFF
-	TRBV15	TRBJ2-7	TRBD1	TGTGCCACCAGCGCCTCCAGACAGGGAGACTACGAGCAGTACTTC	CATSASRQGDYEQYF
-	TRBV5-1	TRBJ2-1	-	TGCGCCAGCAGCTTGGGAAGGGGCGGTGAGCAGTTCTTC	CASSLGRGGEQFF
-	TRBV6-5	TRBJ1-3	-	TGTGCCAGCAGTTACCGGCTTGGGGCCTCTGGAAACACCATATATTTT	CASSYRLGASGNTIYF
once	TRBV11-2	TRBJ2-3	-	TGTGCCAGCAGCTTAGTGCTAGCTGCAGATACGCAGTATTTT	CASSLVLAADTQYF
-	TRBV7-2	TRBJ1-2	TRBD1	TGTGCCAGCAGCTCCTACAGGGGCCCCTATGGCTACACCTTC	CASSSYRGPYGYTF
-	TRBV6-2/TRBV6-3	TRBJ1-1	-	TGTGCCAGCAGTTCCTGGTCCAGACAGAACACTGAAGCTTTCTTT	CASSSWSRQNTEAFF
-	TRBV20-1	TRBJ2-7	-	TGCAGTGCTAGTTTCCCCTACGGGTACGAGCAGTACTTC	CSASFPYGYEQYF
-	TRBV28	TRBJ1-2	-	TGTGCCACCCGACGGGAGATTAACTATGGCTACACCTTC	CATRREINYGYTF
-	TRBV30	TRBJ1-1	-	TGTGCCTGGAGAGGGGAAGCTGAAGCTTTCTTT	CAWRGEAEAFF
-	TRBV7-9	TRBJ1-1	-	TGTGCCAGCAGCTTAAAAGGGGGTAGGGCTGAAGCTTTCTTT	CASSLKGGRAEAFF
-	TRBV30	TRBJ1-1	-	TGTGCCTGGAGTGCTACAGGTCGTGGGCGTAAAGCTTTCTTT	CAWSATGRGRKAFF
-	TRBV28	TRBJ1-4	-	TGTGCCAGCATAAGTGGCCAGGGATATAATGAAAAACTGTTTTTT	CASISGQGYNEKLFF
-	TRBV7-2	TRBJ2-5	TRBD2	TGTGCCAGCAGCGGAGCGGGGCGGGAGACCCAGTACTTC	CASSGAGRETQYF
-	TRBV5-1	TRBJ1-3	-	TGCGCCAGCAGCTTGGGTCCGGTGGGAAACACCATATATTTT	CASSLGPVGNTIYF
once	TRBV27	TRBJ2-5	-	TGTGCCAGCAGTAAAGAGCCGCAGGTCAGGGTATACTTC	CASSKEPQVRVYF
-	TRBV18	TRBJ1-1	-	TGTGCCAGCTCATCCGGGACATCCAATGAAGCTTTCTTT	CASSSGTSNEAFF
-	TRBV19	TRBJ1-6	-	TGTGCCAGTATGGAGAGGGTTGCACATAATTCACCCCTCCACTTT	CASMERVAHNSPLHF
-	TRBV29-1	TRBJ2-1	-	TGCAGCGTTACAGGGAGCTCCTACAATGAGCAGTTCTTC	CSVTGSSYNEQFF
-	TRBV5-1	TRBJ1-1	-	TGCGCCAGCAGCCCGGTGGGGGGTTCTGTCACTGAAGCTTTCTTT	CASSPVGGSVTEAFF
-	TRBV3-1/TRBV3-2	TRBJ2-1	TRBD2	TGTGCCAGCAGCCGGCGGGGGGAGGATGAGCAGTTCTTC	CASSRRGEDEQFF
-	TRBV21-1	TRBJ1-6	-	TGTGCCAGCAGCAATTATGGGAGGAGACCAGTGGTTTCACCCCTCCACTTT	CASSNYGRRPVVSPLHF
-	TRBV4-3	TRBJ1-1	-	TGCGCCAGCAGCCAGAACGCCGCAGGGGATGTCGCTGAAGCTTTCTTT	CASSQNAAGDVAEAFF
-	TRBV18	TRBJ1-2	-	TGTGCCAGCTCACCAGGGCATGGCTACACCTTC	CASSPGHGYTF
once	TRBV19	TRBJ2-1	TRBD2	TGTGCCAGTAGTATTTTCGGGGGGAGGACCTACAATGAGCAGTTCTTC	CASSIFGGRTYNEQFF
-	TRBV28	TRBJ1-1	TRBD1	TGTGCCAGCAGGGACGACAGGGTCGAAGCTTTCTTT	CASRDDRVEAFF